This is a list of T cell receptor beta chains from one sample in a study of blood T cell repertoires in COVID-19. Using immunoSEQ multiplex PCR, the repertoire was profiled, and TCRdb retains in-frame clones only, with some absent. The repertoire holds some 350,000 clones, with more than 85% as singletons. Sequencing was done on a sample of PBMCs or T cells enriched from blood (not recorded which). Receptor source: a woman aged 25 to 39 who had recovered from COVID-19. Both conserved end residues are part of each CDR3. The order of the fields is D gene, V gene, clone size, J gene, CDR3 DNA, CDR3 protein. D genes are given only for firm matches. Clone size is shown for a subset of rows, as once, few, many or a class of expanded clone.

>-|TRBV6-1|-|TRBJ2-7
TGTGCCAGCAGTGAAAGTGGGGCAGGGTCGGGGCAGTACTTC
CASSESGAGSGQYF
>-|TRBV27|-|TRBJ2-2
TGTGCCAGCAGTCCTCCCCCTCCTAGCGTTCAAGGTCGTTCCGGGGAGCTGTTTTTT
CASSPPPPSVQGRSGELFF
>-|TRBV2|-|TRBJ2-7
TGTGCCAGCAGTGACGGGACTCTCTCCTACGAGCAGTACTTC
CASSDGTLSYEQYF
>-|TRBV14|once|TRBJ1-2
TGTGCCAGCAGGCGGGGGATTAACTATGGCTACACCTTC
CASRRGINYGYTF
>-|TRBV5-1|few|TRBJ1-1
TGCGCCAGCAGCTTCGACAGGAGCATGAACACTGAAGCTTTCTTT
CASSFDRSMNTEAFF
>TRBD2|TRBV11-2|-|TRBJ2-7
TGTGCCAGCAGCTCTTACAGACTAGCGGGCTCCCACGAGCAGTACTTC
CASSSYRLAGSHEQYF
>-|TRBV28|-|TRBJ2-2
TGTGCCAGCAGTTTCCCCGCAAGGGAGGGGGAGCTGTTTTTT
CASSFPAREGELFF
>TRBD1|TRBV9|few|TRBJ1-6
TGTGCCAGCAGCGCCCCCTCACAGGGGGTATCACCCCTCCACTTT
CASSAPSQGVSPLHF
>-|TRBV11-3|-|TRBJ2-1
TGTGCCAGCAGCTTAGGGGACACCTCCTACAATGAGCAGTTCTTC
CASSLGDTSYNEQFF
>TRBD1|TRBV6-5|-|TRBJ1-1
TGTGCCAGCATGGCAAGGGGGCGGTACACTGAAGCTTTCTTT
CASMARGRYTEAFF
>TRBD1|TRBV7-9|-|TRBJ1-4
TGTGCCAGCAGCTTACCTGCACAGGGGGCATCGGAAAAACTGTTTTTT
CASSLPAQGASEKLFF
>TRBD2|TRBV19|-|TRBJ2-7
TGTGCCAGTAGTCCTATGGGACTAGCCACCAACGAGCAGTACTTC
CASSPMGLATNEQYF
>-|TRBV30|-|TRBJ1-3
TGTGCCTGGAGTGAAGGAGTCTCTGGAAACACCATATATTTT
CAWSEGVSGNTIYF
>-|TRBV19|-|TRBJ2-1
TGTGCCAGTAGTAGAGACAGGATTGATTCCTACAATGAGCAGTTCTTC
CASSRDRIDSYNEQFF
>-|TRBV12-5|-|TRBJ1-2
TGTGCTAGTGGTTTGGTAGGAGGGAATACCGGGGGCTACACCTTC
CASGLVGGNTGGYTF
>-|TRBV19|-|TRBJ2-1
TGTGCCAGTAGTCTATCGGGGGGCCTATACAATGAGCAGTTCTTC
CASSLSGGLYNEQFF
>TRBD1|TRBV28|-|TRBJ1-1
TGTGCCAGCAGATTCCAGGGGGATCTAATGAACACTGAAGCTTTCTTT
CASRFQGDLMNTEAFF
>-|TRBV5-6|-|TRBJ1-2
TGTGCCAGCAGCTCAGGGGTCGCTAACTATGGCTACACCTTC
CASSSGVANYGYTF
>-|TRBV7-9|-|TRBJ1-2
TGTGCCAGCAGCCCCCCGGGAGCGGAGTTAACCTACACCTTC
CASSPPGAELTYTF
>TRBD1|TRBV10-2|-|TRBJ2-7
TGCGCCAGCAGTAACCGGGACAGGGCACTCTACGAGCAGTACTTC
CASSNRDRALYEQYF
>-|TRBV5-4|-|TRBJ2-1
TGTGCCAGCAGCTTGTTTGGTAGCCTCAATGAGCAGTTCTTC
CASSLFGSLNEQFF
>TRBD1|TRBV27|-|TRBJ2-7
TGTGCCAGCAGTTTGGGACAGGTACCCTACGAGCAGTACTTC
CASSLGQVPYEQYF
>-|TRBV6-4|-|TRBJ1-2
TGTGCCAGCAGTGAATCGAGCGCAGCCAGGGGTGATGGCTACACCTTC
CASSESSAARGDGYTF
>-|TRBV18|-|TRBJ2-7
TGTGCCAGCTCACCAAGCAGAGCGACCCCCTACGAGCAGTACTTC
CASSPSRATPYEQYF
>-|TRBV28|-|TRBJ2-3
TGTGCCAGCAAGGAGGGGCTGAGCACAGATACGCAGTATTTT
CASKEGLSTDTQYF
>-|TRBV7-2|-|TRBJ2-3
TGTGCCAGCACCTCTCAGTGGAGAGATACGCAGTATTTT
CASTSQWRDTQYF
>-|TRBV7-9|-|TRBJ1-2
TGTGCCAGCAGCACACCGGACAGATTCTATGGCTACACCTTC
CASSTPDRFYGYTF
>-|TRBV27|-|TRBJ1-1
TGTGCCAGCAGTCCAGAGGCGGCGCAGGGGAGGGATATAGACACTGAAGCTTTCTTT
CASSPEAAQGRDIDTEAFF
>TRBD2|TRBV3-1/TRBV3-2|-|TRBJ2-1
TGTGCCAGCAGCCAATGGACTAGCGGGAGATTCGGTGAGCAGTTCTTC
CASSQWTSGRFGEQFF
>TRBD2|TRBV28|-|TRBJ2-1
TGTGCCAGCAAGCCGGGAGGTAGTTACAATGAGCAGTTCTTC
CASKPGGSYNEQFF
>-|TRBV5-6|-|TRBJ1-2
TGTGCCAGCAGCCCTACAGCAGCTTTCTATGGCTACACCTTC
CASSPTAAFYGYTF
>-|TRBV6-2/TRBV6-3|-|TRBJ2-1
TGTGCCAGCAGTTCCTCCGGGAGCGTGGGATACAATGAGCAGTTCTTC
CASSSSGSVGYNEQFF
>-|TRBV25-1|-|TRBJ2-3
TGTGCCAGCAGTGACCTAGGTGGAGGGTTGGGTACGCAGTATTTT
CASSDLGGGLGTQYF
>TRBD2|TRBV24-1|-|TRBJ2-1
TGTGCCACCAGTGATTTGCTAGCGGGAGTAAATGAGCAGTTCTTC
CATSDLLAGVNEQFF
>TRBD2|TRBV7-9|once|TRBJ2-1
TGTGCCAGCAGCTTCGGGGGGTACAATGAGCAGTTCTTC
CASSFGGYNEQFF
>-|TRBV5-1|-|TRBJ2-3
TGCGCCAGCAGCTTGGCCGGGATAGCAGATACGCAGTATTTT
CASSLAGIADTQYF
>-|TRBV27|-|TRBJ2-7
TGTGCCAGCAGTTTATCCGGGGTCGGTTCCGTTTACGAGCAGTACTTC
CASSLSGVGSVYEQYF
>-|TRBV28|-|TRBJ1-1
TGTGCCAGCCAATCGCCCGGGGTTGGCACTGAAGCTTTCTTT
CASQSPGVGTEAFF
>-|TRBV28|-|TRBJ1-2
TGTGCCAGCCCCAACCTCAGGGGTGGCTACACCTTC
CASPNLRGGYTF
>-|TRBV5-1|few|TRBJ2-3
TGCGCCAGCAGCTTGGACGGGAGATCAGATACGCAGTATTTT
CASSLDGRSDTQYF
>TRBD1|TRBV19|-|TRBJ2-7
TGTGCCAGTAGTACTTCCGGGACAGGGGGTTACGAGCAGTACTTC
CASSTSGTGGYEQYF
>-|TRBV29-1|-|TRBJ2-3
TGCAGCGTAGCGGACCTCTGGGGATCTGGGGGCACAGATACGCAGTATTTT
CSVADLWGSGGTDTQYF
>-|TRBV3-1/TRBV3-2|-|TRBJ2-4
TGTGCCAGCAGCCGAAAGGGGCCTAACATTCAGTACTTC
CASSRKGPNIQYF
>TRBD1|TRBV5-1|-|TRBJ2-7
TGCGCCAGCAGCTTTCATGGAGCAGGGGGCGGAAACGAGCAGTACTTC
CASSFHGAGGGNEQYF
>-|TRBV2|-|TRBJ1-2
TGTGCCAGCACCTCTAGAGGCCTCTATGGCTACACCTTC
CASTSRGLYGYTF